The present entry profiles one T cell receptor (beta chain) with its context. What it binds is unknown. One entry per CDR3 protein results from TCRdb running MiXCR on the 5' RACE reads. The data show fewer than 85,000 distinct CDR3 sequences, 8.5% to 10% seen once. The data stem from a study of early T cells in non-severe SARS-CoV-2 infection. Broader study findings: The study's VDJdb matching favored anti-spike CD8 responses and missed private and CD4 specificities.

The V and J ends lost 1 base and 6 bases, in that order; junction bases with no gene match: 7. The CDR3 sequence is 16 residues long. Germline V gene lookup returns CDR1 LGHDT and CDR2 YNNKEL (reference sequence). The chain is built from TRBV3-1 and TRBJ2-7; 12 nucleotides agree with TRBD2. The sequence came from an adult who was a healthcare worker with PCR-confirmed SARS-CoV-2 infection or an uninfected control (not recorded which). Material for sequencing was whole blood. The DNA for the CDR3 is TGTGCCAGCAGCCAAGGTCTGGGACTAGCGGGTGGCGAGCAGTACTTC. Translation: CASSQGLGLAGGEQYF.